These T cell receptor beta chains were read from a single sample in a study of regulatory T cells in long-lasting Graves disease. TCRdb re-derived calls from the multiplex PCR reads in MiXCR, one entry per CDR3 protein. The sample yields some 450,000 distinct CDR3 sequences, roughly 15% seen once. The sample also formed part of further work on T cells in Graves' hyperthyroidism and ophthalmopathy.

The sample was peripheral blood mononuclear cells (PBMCs), taken at new diagnosis, from a patient treated with antithyroid drugs. These receptors all stem from a woman in her twenties or thirties with Graves disease. CDR3s include the opening cysteine and the closing phenylalanine or tryptophan. D genes are given only for firm matches. The listing skips clone size in some rows; elsewhere it reads once, few, many or a size class.

>-|14|-|TRBJ1-1|TRBV5-4
CASSLTAGNPEAFF
TGTGCCAGCAGCTTGACAGCCGGGAATCCTGAAGCTTTCTTT
>many|15|TRBD1|TRBJ2-1|TRBV28
CASSSDRGNYNEQFF
TGTGCCAGCAGCTCAGACAGGGGGAACTACAATGAGCAGTTCTTC
>few|13|-|TRBJ2-7|TRBV10-3
CAIKGVGDYEQYF
TGTGCCATCAAAGGGGTCGGGGATTACGAGCAGTACTTC
>-|11|TRBD1|TRBJ2-7|TRBV6-1
CASKIQGEQYF
TGTGCCAGCAAAATACAGGGGGAGCAGTACTTC
>many|15|-|TRBJ2-7|TRBV4-3
CASSQGGSRSYEQYF
TGCGCCAGCAGCCAAGGTGGGAGCCGTAGCTACGAGCAGTACTTC
>many|15|-|TRBJ1-6|TRBV28
CASSLARKYNSPLHF
TGTGCCAGCAGTTTAGCGCGCAAGTATAATTCACCCCTCCACTTT
>-|15|TRBD1|TRBJ2-7|TRBV7-9
CASSETGTGFYEQYF
TGTGCCAGCAGCGAAACCGGGACAGGGTTCTACGAGCAGTACTTC
>few|15|-|TRBJ2-7|TRBV19
CASSKRRQGGDEQYF
TGTGCCAGTAGCAAAAGGCGGCAGGGAGGAGACGAGCAGTACTTC
>many|13|-|TRBJ2-5|TRBV6-2/TRBV6-3
CASSFGTLETQYF
TGTGCCAGCAGTTTCGGGACATTGGAGACCCAGTACTTC
>many|15|TRBD2|TRBJ2-7|TRBV10-2
CASRGLYSNTYEQYF
TGCGCCAGCAGGGGACTATACAGCAACACCTACGAGCAGTACTTC
>-|14|TRBD2|TRBJ2-7|TRBV2
CASSSGSTYHEQYF
TGTGCCAGCAGTAGCGGGAGCACCTACCACGAGCAGTACTTC
>many|15|TRBD2|TRBJ2-3|TRBV30
CAWTQLAGGTDTQYF
TGTGCCTGGACCCAACTAGCGGGAGGCACAGATACGCAGTATTTT
>-|16|TRBD2|TRBJ2-5|TRBV11-2
CASSSTSGRAGETQYF
TGTGCCAGCAGCTCGACTAGCGGGAGGGCCGGGGAGACCCAGTACTTC
>few|13|-|TRBJ2-4|TRBV24-1
CATSDGDRNIQYF
TGTGCCACCAGTGATGGGGACCGAAACATTCAGTACTTC
>-|13|-|TRBJ1-1|TRBV6-1
CASGTVPDTEAFF
TGTGCCAGCGGAACGGTACCGGACACTGAAGCTTTCTTT
>few|16|TRBD2|TRBJ2-3|TRBV25-1
CASSEWGRAGTDTQYF
TGTGCCAGCAGTGAATGGGGGAGGGCCGGCACAGATACGCAGTATTTT
>-|17|TRBD1|TRBJ1-6|TRBV5-1
CASREMPGTGIHSPLHF
TGCGCCAGCAGAGAAATGCCCGGGACAGGGATTCATTCACCCCTCCACTTT